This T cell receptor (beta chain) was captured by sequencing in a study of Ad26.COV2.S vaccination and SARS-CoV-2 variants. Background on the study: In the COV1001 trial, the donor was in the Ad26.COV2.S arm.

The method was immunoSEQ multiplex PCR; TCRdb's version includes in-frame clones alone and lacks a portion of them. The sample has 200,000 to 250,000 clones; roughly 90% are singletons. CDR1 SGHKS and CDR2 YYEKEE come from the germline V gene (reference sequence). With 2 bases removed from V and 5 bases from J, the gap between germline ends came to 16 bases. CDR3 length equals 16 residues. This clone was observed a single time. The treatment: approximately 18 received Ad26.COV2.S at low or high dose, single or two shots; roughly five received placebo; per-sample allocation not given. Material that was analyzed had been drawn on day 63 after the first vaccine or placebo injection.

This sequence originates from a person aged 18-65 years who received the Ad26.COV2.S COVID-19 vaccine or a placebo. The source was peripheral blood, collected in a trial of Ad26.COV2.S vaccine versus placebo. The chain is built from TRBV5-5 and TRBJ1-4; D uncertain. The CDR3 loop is CASSFVGREPNEKLFF. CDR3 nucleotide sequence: TGTGCCAGCAGCTTCGTTGGCAGAGAGCCAAATGAAAAACTGTTTTTT.